What follows describes a single T cell receptor beta chain. Its target is unknown. V lost 6 bases to trimming and J lost 4 bases, with 15 bases between them. The CDR3 spans 13 residues. Germline loops: CDR1 SQVTM, CDR2 ANQGSEA. The sample belongs to a study of early T cells in non-severe SARS-CoV-2 infection. Whole-study context: Unsorted whole blood bulk RNA was sequenced, with unpaired chains.

Unique molecular identifier tags were affixed to discrete cDNA molecules. TCRdb called the 5' RACE reads again in MiXCR, with one record for every CDR3 protein. The sample records approximately 33,000 distinct CDR3 sequences, 5.3% being singletons. Broader study findings: Matching results from VDJdb favored anti-spike CD8 responses, leaving private and CD4 specificities undetected.

The source material was whole blood. The genes are TRBV29-1 and TRBJ1-1, with a weak D call TRBD1 (5 bases). The sequence was collected from an adult who was a healthcare worker with PCR-confirmed SARS-CoV-2 infection or an uninfected control (not recorded which). The CDR3 sequence is CSVCEGRGTEAFF. In DNA form, the CDR3 reads TGCAGCGTGTGCGAGGGAAGGGGCACTGAAGCTTTCTTT.